This T cell receptor (beta chain) is drawn from a study of blood T cell repertoires in COVID-19. Overall study context: T cells, B-cell-depleted T cells, or PBMCs provided the cDNA or gDNA that served as material.

The data were produced by immunoSEQ multiplex PCR, yet TCRdb's version contains in-frame clones alone and is incomplete. The table records over 300,000 clones, about 82% of them present only once. The length of the CDR3 is 13 residues. V shed 5 bases and J shed 0 bases, with 5 bases lying between them. The V gene's germline CDR1 is MDHEN and CDR2 SYDVKM. The gene calls are TRBV28 and TRBJ2-4; D unclear. Material: peripheral blood. The sequence derives from a woman aged 45-65 years with acute or convalescent COVID-19. The CDR3 region has the DNA TGTGCCAGCAGTGGCAGAGCCAAAAACATTCAGTACTTC. Encoded protein: CASSGRAKNIQYF.